This TCR beta chain is from a study of regulatory T cells in long-lasting Graves disease. Many counts were recorded for this clonotype. In building TCR beta libraries, iRepertoire HTBI primers were used together with Arm-PCR of CDR3 regions. TCRdb recomputed calls from the multiplex PCR reads with MiXCR, one row per CDR3 protein. The sample records about 440,000 distinct CDR3 sequences, 15% to 20% being singletons. This sample's time point: newly diagnosed GD, antithyroid drugs for less than 3 months. There was RNA extracted from PBMCs, and the TCR library was made from it. CDR3 length equals 15 residues. CDR1 is KGHSH, CDR2 LQKENI, per germline. Trimming pared 5 bases from V and 1 base from J, leaving 14 bases between. This same sample was also part of a study on T cells in Graves' hyperthyroidism and ophthalmopathy. That work adds: Researchers ran a first-round RT-PCR on the TCR CDR3 using the HTBI primer set.

The TCR originated in a woman under 30 with Graves disease. Sequenced material: peripheral blood mononuclear cells (PBMCs), taken at new diagnosis, from a patient treated with antithyroid drugs. The rearrangement uses TRBV18 and TRBJ1-1; TRBD1 is a possible D gene (5 bases). The CDR3 region is CASSTIGTTNTEAFF. CDR3 DNA: TGTGCCAGCTCAACCATTGGGACCACGAACACTGAAGCTTTCTTT.